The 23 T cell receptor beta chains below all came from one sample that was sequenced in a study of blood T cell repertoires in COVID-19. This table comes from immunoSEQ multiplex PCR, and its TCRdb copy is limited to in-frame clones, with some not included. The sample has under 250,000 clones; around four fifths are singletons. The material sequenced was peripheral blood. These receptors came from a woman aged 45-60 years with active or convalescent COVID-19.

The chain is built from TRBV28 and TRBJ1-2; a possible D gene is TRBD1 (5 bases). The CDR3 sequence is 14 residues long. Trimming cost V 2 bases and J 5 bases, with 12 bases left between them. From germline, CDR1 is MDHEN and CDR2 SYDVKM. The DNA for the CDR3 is TGTGCCAGCAGTTTAAGATACTCAGGGTATGGCTACACCTTC. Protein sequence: CASSLRYSGYGYTF.

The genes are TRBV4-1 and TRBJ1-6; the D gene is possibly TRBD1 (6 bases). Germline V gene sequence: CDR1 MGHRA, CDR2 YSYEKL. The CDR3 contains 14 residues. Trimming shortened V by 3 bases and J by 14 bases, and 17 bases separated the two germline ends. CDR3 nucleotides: TGCGCCAGCAGCCATCCTGGGACAATTCTAGCCCTCCACTTT. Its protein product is CASSHPGTILALHF.

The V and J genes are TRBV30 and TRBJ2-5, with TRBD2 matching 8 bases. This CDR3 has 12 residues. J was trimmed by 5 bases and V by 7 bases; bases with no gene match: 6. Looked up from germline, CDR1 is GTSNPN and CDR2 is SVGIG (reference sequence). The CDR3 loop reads CASRTSRETQYF. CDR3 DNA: TGTGCCTCCCGGACTAGCAGGGAGACCCAGTACTTC.

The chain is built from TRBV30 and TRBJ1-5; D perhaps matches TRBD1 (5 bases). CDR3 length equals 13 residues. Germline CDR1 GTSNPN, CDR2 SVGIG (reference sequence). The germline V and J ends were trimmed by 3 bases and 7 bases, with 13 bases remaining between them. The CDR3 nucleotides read TGTGCCTGGAGCCCCACCAGGGTACAGCCCCAGCATTTT. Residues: CAWSPTRVQPQHF.

This chain's CDR3 is CAIRAGLAGVNEQFF. CDR3 sequence (DNA): TGTGCCATCAGAGCTGGACTAGCGGGAGTCAATGAGCAGTTCTTC. V and J are TRBV10-3 and TRBJ2-1; 13 nucleotides align to TRBD2. V dropped 6 bases and J dropped 6; count of bases not matched to a gene: 5. The germline V gene encodes CDR1 ENHRY and CDR2 SYGVKD. The CDR3 is 15 amino acids.

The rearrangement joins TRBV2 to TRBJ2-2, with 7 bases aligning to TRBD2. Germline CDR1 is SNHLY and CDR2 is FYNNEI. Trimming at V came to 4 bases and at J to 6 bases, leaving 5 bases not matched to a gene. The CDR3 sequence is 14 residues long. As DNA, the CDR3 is TGTGCCAGCAGTGGGACTAGGTTATCCGGGGAGCTGTTTTTT. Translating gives CASSGTRLSGELFF. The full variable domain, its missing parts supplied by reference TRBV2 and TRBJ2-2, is EPEVTQTPSHQVTQMGQEVILRCVPISNHLYFYWYRQILGQKVEFLVSFYNNEISEKSEIFDDQFSVERPDGSNFTLKIRSTKLEDSAMYFCASSGTRLSGELFFGEGSRLTVL.

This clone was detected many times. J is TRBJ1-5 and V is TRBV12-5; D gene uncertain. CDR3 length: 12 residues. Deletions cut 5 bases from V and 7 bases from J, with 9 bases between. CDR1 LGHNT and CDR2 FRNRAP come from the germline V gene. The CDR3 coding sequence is TGTGCTAGTGGTATCCCACTGCAGCCCCAGCATTTT. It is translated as CASGIPLQPQHF.

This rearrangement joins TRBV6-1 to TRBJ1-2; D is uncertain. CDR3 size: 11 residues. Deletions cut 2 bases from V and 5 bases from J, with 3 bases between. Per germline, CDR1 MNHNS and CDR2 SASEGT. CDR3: CASSELYGYTF. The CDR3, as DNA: TGTGCCAGCAGTGAACTGTATGGCTACACCTTC.

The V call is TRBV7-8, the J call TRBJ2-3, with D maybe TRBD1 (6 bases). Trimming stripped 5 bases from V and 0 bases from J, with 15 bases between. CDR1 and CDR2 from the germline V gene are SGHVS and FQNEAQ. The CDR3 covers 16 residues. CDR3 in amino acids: CASSPGQDSSTDTQYF. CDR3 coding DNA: TGTGCCAGCAGCCCCGGGCAGGACAGCAGCACAGATACGCAGTATTTT.

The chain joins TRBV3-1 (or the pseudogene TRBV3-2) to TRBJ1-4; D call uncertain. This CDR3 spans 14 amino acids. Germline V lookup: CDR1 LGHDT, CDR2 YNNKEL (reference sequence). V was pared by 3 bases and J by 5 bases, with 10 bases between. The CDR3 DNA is TGTGCCAGCAGCCAGAGGGCAGCAAATGAAAAACTGTTTTTT. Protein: CASSQRAANEKLFF.

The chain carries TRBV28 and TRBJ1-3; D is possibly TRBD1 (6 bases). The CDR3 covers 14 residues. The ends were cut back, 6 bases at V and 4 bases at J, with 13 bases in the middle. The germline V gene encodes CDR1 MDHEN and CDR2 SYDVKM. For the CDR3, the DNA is TGTGCCAGCAGCCCGCAGGGGATGGGAAACACCATATATTTT. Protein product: CASSPQGMGNTIYF. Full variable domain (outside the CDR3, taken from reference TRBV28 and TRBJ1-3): DVKVTQSSRYLVKRTGEKVFLECVQDMDHENMFWYRQDPGLGLRLIYFSYDVKMKEKGDIPEGYSVSREKKERFSLILESASTNQTSMYLCASSPQGMGNTIYFGEGSWLTVV.

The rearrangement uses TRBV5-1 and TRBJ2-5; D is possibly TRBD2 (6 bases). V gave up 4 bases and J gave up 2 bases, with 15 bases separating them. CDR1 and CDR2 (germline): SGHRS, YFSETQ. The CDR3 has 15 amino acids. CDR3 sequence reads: CASSQAGRGQETQYF. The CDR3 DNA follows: TGCGCCAGCAGCCAGGCGGGACGGGGACAAGAGACCCAGTACTTC.

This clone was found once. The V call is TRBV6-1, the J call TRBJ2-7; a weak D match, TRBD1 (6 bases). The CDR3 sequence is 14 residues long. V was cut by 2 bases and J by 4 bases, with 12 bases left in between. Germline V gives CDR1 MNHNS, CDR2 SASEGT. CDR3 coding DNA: TGTGCCAGCAGTGAATCTGACAGGTCATACGAGCAGTACGTC. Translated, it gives CASSESDRSYEQYV.

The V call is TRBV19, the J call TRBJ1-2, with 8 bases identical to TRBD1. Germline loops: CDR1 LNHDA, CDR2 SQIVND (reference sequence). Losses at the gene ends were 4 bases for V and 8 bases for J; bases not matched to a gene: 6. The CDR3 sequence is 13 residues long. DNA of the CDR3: TGTGCCAGTAGTAGAGACAGGGGACAAGGCTACACCTTC. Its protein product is CASSRDRGQGYTF.

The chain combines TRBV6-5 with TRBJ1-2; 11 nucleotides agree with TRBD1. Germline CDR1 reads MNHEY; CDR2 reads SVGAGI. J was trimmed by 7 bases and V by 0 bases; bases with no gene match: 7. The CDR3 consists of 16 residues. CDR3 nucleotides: TGTGCCAGCAGTTACTCCCAAGCCGGGACAGGGGGTGGCTACACCTTC. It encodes CASSYSQAGTGGGYTF.

The CDR3 DNA is TGTGCCATCAGTGTGAGCCGAGCGGGAGGAAAGTACGAGCAGTACTTC. Translation gives CAISVSRAGGKYEQYF. The chain carries TRBV10-3 and TRBJ2-7; 9 bases fit TRBD2. V lost 4 bases to trimming and J lost 4 bases; unmatched junction nucleotides: 11. The CDR3 loop spans 16 amino acids. The V gene's germline CDR1 is ENHRY and CDR2 SYGVKD.

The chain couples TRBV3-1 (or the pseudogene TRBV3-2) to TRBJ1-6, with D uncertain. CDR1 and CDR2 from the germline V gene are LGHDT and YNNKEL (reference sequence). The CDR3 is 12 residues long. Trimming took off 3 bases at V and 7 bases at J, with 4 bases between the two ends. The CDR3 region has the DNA TGTGCCAGCAGCCACAAAAATTCACCCCTCCACTTT. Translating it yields CASSHKNSPLHF.

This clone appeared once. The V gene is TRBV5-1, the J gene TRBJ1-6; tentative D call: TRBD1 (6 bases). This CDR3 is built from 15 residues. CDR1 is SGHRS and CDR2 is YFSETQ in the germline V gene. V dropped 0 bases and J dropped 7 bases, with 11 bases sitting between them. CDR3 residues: CASSLEGVRNSPLHF. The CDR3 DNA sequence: TGCGCCAGCAGCTTGGAGGGGGTGAGGAATTCACCCCTCCACTTT.

The CDR3 sequence is CATSAGQEFSSGANVLTF. The CDR3, as DNA: TGTGCCACCAGTGCCGGACAGGAATTTAGCTCTGGGGCCAACGTCCTGACTTTC. This rearrangement joins TRBV24-1 to TRBJ2-6, with 7 bases fitting TRBD1. V was pared by 5 bases and J by 0 bases, with 9 bases of the junction left unmatched. Germline-derived CDR1 and CDR2 are KGHDR and SFDVKD. CDR3 length: 18 amino acids.

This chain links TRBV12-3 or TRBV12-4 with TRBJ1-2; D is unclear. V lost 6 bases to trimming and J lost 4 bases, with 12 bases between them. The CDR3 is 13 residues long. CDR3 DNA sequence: TGTGCCAGCAGGGAGTCGGGGTTCTATGGCTACACCTTC. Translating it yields CASRESGFYGYTF.

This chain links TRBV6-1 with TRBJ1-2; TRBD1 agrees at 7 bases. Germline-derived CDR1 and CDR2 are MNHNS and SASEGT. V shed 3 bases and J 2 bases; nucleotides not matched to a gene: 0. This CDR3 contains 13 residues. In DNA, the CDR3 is TGTGCCAGCAGTGACAGGGGGAACTATGGCTACACCTTC. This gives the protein CASSDRGNYGYTF.

CDR3 DNA: TGCGCCAGCAGCGGGGACAGAGCTAACTATGGCTACACCTTC. This encodes CASSGDRANYGYTF. The gene calls are TRBV5-1 and TRBJ1-2; TRBD1 matches 7 bases. Trimming at V came to 4 bases and at J to 0 bases, leaving 3 bases not matched to a gene. Germline CDR1 and CDR2: SGHRS and YFSETQ. The CDR3 extends over 14 amino acids.

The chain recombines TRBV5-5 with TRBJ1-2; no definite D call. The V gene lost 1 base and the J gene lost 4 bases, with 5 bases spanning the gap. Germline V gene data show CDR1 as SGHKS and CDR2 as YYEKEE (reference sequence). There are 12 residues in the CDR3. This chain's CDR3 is CASSLQSYGYTF. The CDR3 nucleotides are TGTGCCAGCAGCTTGCAATCCTATGGCTACACCTTC.